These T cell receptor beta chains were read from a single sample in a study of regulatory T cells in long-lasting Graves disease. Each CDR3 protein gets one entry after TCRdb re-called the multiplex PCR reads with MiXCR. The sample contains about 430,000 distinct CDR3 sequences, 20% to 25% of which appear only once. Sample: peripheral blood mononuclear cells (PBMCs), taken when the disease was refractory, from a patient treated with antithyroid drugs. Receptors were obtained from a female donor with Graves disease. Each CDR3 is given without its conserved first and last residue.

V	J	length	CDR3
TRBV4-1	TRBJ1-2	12	ASSQEAGYYGYT
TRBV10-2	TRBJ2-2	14	ASRGTSGSNTGELF
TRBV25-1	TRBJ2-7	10	ASSETAYEQY
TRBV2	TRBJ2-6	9	FLSGANVLT
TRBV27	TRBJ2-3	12	ASSLKAARDTQY
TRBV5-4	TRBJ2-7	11	ASSFLGTGEQY
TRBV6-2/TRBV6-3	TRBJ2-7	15	ASSYSDKAFSSYEQY
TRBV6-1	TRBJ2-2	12	ATSSGVVPGELF
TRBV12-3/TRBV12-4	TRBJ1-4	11	ASSLAESEKLF
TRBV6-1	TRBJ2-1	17	ASRTDLGQGASLSFEQF
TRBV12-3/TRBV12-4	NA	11	ASSVGRQQQQF
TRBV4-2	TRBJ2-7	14	ASSPDGTSAYGEQY
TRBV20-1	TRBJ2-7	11	SATLALVYEQY
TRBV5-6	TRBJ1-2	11	ASSWGVNYGYT
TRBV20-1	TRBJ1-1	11	SGDGTMNTEAF
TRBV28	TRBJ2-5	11	ASSLGLAGTQY
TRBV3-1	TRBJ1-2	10	ASSSGTGSDT
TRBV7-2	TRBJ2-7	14	ASSFPEAGPTYEQY
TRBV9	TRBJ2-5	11	ASSEGPGETQY
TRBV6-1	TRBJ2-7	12	ASRGPPGFYEQY
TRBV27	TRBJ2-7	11	ASGHEGGLEQY
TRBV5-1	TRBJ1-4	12	ASSLAGQNEKLF
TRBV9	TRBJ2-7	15	ASSVGAGLENHYEQY
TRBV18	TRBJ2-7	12	ASSPRGDGYEQY
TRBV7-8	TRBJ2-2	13	ASSLWEGATGELF
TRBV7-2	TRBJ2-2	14	ASSTRQSVNTGELF
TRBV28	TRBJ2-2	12	ASSLRSYTGELF
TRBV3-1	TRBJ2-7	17	ASSPFLGLAGGISYEQY
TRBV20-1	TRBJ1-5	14	SARDGDSNSNQPQH
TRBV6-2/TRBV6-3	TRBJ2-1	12	ASSEEGFYNEQF
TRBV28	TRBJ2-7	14	ASSFSGTSGRGEQY
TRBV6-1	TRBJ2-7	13	ASSNPSGSWYEQY
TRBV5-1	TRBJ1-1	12	ASSTGRVNTEAF
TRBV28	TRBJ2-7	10	ASSRRSYEQY
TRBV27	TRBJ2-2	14	ASSPLGQTNTGELF